The present T cell receptor beta chain was sequenced within a study of shared clonotypes between healthy human individuals. The study, taken as a whole, reports: Around 5% was the fraction of naive CD4 clonotypes found shared across a handful of donors.

The CDR3 covers 14 residues. Germline CDR1 is MNHNS and CDR2 is SASEGT. Trimming cost V 6 bases and J 0 bases, with 8 bases left between them. Measured with immunoSEQ multiplex PCR; TCRdb has only the in-frame clones, and not every one. The table records roughly 1.4 million clones, 98% of them present only once. About this clone: The antigen is not known.

This rearrangement joins TRBV6-1 to TRBJ2-2; tentatively, D is TRBD1 or TRBD2 (5 bases each). The clonotype originates from a man younger than 40 in good health. The sequenced material came from naive CD4+ T cells sorted from blood. Subset denoted: CD45RA+ positively selected. CDR3 sequence: CASSQGPNTGELFF. In DNA, the CDR3 is TGTGCCAGCAGCCAGGGACCGAACACCGGGGAGCTGTTTTTT.